This TCR beta chain was identified during a study of cytomegalovirus exposure and HLA in healthy donors. This clone came up once. What it binds is unknown. Findings and caveats of the study: An analysis that was carried out later associated 16,000 or so TCR beta sequences with HLA alleles at 0.05 false discovery rate. While the bulk of TCR sequences proved rare, some public TCRs turned up in many donors.

V was pared by 7 bases and J by 7 bases, with 12 bases of the junction left unmatched. CDR1 and CDR2 from the germline V gene are GTSNPN and SVGIG (reference sequence). The CDR3 contains 14 residues. PCR was performed using 60 Vbeta and 13 Jbeta primers. Using immunoSEQ multiplex PCR, the repertoire was profiled, and TCRdb retains in-frame clones only, with some absent. Among tens of thousands of clones listed, around 68% were seen once. Donors sampled were nominally healthy, though unrecorded immune exposures were likely. Material: PBMCs. The clonotype comes from a man aged 50 to 60 in good health and CMV-seropositive. The chain employs TRBV30 and TRBJ2-3; 9 bases fit TRBD2. CDR3 sequence: CASPLAGGQNTQYF. The CDR3 region has the DNA TGTGCCTCCCCTCTCGCGGGGGGGCAGAATACGCAGTATTTT.